The 4 T cell receptor beta chains given below trace back to one sample, sequenced in a study of cytomegalovirus exposure and HLA in healthy donors (dated by TCRdb to about 2017). Library prep was done by the immunoSEQ multiplex PCR assay. The multiplex PCR relied on a mix of 60 forward primers for TCR Vbeta segments and 13 reverse primers for TCR Jbeta segments. This immuneACCESS table, as held by TCRdb, lists in-frame sequences with V and J called but not all clones. Of the missing ones, under half trace to an unresolved V gene in checked studies; the others have no known cause. For this sample there are tens of thousands of clones; around 82% appear just once. The top ten hold 5.5% to 7% of the sample. Sequencing was performed on PBMCs. These receptors were taken from a male donor in good health and CMV-seronegative.

The chain has TRBV10-3 and TRBJ1-2; 10 bases are shared with TRBD1. V trimming: 10 bases; J trimming: 5 bases; junction bases outside the gene matches: 13. The CDR3 spans 15 residues. CDR1 is ENHRY and CDR2 is SYGVKD in the germline V gene. The chain's CDR3 is CANHPGTGASYGYTF. The CDR3 DNA follows: TGTGCCAACCACCCCGGGACAGGGGCCTCATATGGCTACACCTTC.

This clone appeared once. This chain connects TRBV5-1 to TRBJ1-2, with D perhaps TRBD1 (6 bases). Trimming removed 2 bases at V and 6 bases at J, with 17 bases between. The CDR3 is 15 residues long. From germline, CDR1 is SGHRS and CDR2 YFSETQ. DNA of the CDR3: TGCGCCAGCAGCTTTTTAATTACAGGGTCGAATGGCTACACCTTC. This sequence encodes CASSFLITGSNGYTF.

The chain combines TRBV5-1 with TRBJ2-3; D may be TRBD1 (5 bases). From germline, CDR1 is SGHRS and CDR2 YFSETQ. Trimming cost V 0 bases and J 0 bases, with 8 bases left between them. The CDR3 totals 15 residues. The DNA of the CDR3 is TGCGCCAGCAGCTTGGAGCAGGGTAGCACAGATACGCAGTATTTT. It encodes CASSLEQGSTDTQYF.

This clone was found a few times. The chain uses TRBV2 and TRBJ1-1; D may be TRBD1 (6 bases). Germline V gene data show CDR1 as SNHLY and CDR2 as FYNNEI. Trimming stripped 0 bases from V and 5 bases from J, with 13 bases between. CDR3 length: 15 residues. The CDR3 DNA reads as TGTGCCAGCAGTGAAGCTACAGGGTCTAGGACTGAAGCTTTCTTT. It specifies CASSEATGSRTEAFF.